Below, 7 T cell receptor beta chains from the same sample are listed, as sequenced in a study of tumor-infiltrating lymphocytes in localized non-small cell lung cancer. Data came from immunoSEQ multiplex PCR; TCRdb stores just in-frame clones and leaves some out. The data contain tens of thousands of clones, roughly 70% of them singletons. The sequenced sample consisted of lung tumor tissue. The source is a human donor with non-small cell lung cancer.

The chain employs TRBV27 and TRBJ1-1; 9 positions agree with TRBD1. V was clipped by 2 bases and J by 4 bases; unmatched bases: 8. The CDR3 runs 16 residues. Per germline, CDR1 MNHEY and CDR2 SMNVEV (reference sequence). The CDR3 is CASSLLHDRGGTEAFF. CDR3 DNA: TGTGCCAGCAGTTTACTCCATGACAGGGGGGGCACTGAAGCTTTCTTT.

This clone was observed a single time. The chain employs TRBV28 and TRBJ2-2; D is ambiguous. Germline-derived CDR1 and CDR2 are MDHEN and SYDVKM. V was shortened by 2 bases and J by 1 base, with 8 bases between the two germline ends. The length of the CDR3 is 15 residues. CDR3 bases: TGTGCCAGCAGTTTACATTCAGGGAACACCGGGGAGCTGTTTTTT. It specifies CASSLHSGNTGELFF.

The V and J genes are TRBV19 and TRBJ1-5, with no clear D. CDR1 and CDR2 (germline): LNHDA, SQIVND (reference sequence). V lost 0 bases to trimming and J lost 4 bases, with 10 bases between them. The CDR3 length is 15 residues. The CDR3 sequence: CASSIDTATNQPQHF. CDR3 coding DNA: TGTGCCAGTAGTATAGATACGGCGACTAATCAGCCCCAGCATTTT.

This clone was seen a few times. The CDR3 is CASSPLETGGVGNTEAFF. The CDR3 DNA is TGTGCCAGCTCCCCCTTGGAGACAGGGGGCGTGGGGAACACTGAAGCTTTCTTT. This chain joins TRBV18 and TRBJ1-1, with TRBD1 matching over 10 bases. Trimming at V came to 6 bases and at J to 1 base, leaving 14 bases not matched to a gene. Germline V gene data show CDR1 as KGHSH and CDR2 as LQKENI. The CDR3 sequence is 18 residues long.

The CDR3 nucleotides read TGTGCCATCCGGGACGTAGACTCCTACGAGCAGTACTTC. It translates to CAIRDVDSYEQYF. The chain links TRBV10-3 to TRBJ2-7; perhaps D is TRBD1 or TRBD2 (5 bases each). Germline V gives CDR1 ENHRY, CDR2 SYGVKD. The CDR3 extends over 13 amino acids. The germline V and J ends were trimmed by 8 bases and 0 bases, with 11 bases remaining between them.

The CDR3 DNA is TGCAGCGCTATACAGAGTAACACTGAAGCTTTCTTT. It yields the protein CSAIQSNTEAFF. The rearrangement uses TRBV29-1 and TRBJ1-1; unclear D gene. Deletions cut 7 bases from V and 2 bases from J, with 11 bases between. In germline, CDR1 is SQVTM, CDR2 ANQGSEA. The CDR3 consists of 12 residues.

The rearrangement uses TRBV20-1 and TRBJ1-5; D call uncertain. The CDR3 sequence is 10 residues long. Trimming left V 3 bases short and J 12 bases short, with 9 bases between. Germline loops: CDR1 DFQATT, CDR2 SNEGSKA (reference sequence). The CDR3 DNA follows: TGCAGTGCTAGCGCCTATGGCCAGCATTTT. Residues: CSASAYGQHF.